The sequence of this TCR beta chain was determined in a study of cytomegalovirus exposure and HLA in healthy donors. Study-wide findings and caveats: The productive fraction for most TCR beta V segments was about 90% or about 30% in an earlier analysis.

In regard to this clone: Its antigen is undetermined.

In the PCR, 60 Vbeta and 13 Jbeta primers were used. Produced via immunoSEQ multiplex PCR; TCRdb's table is partial and in-frame only. The sample shows 90,000 to 95,000 clones, roughly 80% of them seen only once. This CDR3 comprises 14 residues. V lost 5 bases to trimming and J lost 4 bases; unmatched junction nucleotides: 4. Looked up from germline, CDR1 is MNHNS and CDR2 is SASEGT. The source is a girl aged 2-10 years in good health and CMV-seropositive. Sequencing used PBMCs. V usage is TRBV6-1 and J usage is TRBJ1-4; 7 bases are shared with TRBD1. CDR3 loop: CASSMGQINEKLFF. The CDR3, as DNA: TGTGCCAGCAGTATGGGACAGATTAATGAAAAACTGTTTTTT.